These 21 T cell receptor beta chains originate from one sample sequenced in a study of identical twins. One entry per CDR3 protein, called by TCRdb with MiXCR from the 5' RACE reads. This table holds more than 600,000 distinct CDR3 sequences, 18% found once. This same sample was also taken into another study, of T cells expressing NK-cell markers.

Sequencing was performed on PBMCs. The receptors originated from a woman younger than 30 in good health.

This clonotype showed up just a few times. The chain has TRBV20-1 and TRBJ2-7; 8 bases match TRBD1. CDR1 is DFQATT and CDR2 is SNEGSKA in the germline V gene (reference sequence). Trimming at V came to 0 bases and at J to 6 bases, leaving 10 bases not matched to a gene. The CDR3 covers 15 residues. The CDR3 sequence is CSARDGAGTGGEQYF. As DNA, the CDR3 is TGCAGTGCTAGAGATGGGGCAGGGACAGGTGGCGAGCAGTACTTC.

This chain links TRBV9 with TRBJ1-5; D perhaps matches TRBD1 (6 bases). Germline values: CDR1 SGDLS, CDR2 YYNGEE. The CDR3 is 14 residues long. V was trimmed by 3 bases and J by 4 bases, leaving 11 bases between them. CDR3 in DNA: TGTGCCAGCAGCGCCGGACAGCGTAATCAGCCCCAGCATTTT. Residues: CASSAGQRNQPQHF.

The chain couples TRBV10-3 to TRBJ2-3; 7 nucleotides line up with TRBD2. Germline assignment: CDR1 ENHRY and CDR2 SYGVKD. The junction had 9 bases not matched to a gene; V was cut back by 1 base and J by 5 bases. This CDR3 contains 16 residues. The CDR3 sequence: CAISEYVGGGRDTQYF. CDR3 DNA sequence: TGTGCCATCAGTGAGTACGTCGGCGGGGGTAGAGATACGCAGTATTTT.

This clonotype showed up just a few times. The CDR3 reads CASSSTRVTDTQYF. In DNA form, the CDR3 reads TGTGCCAGCAGCTCTACCAGGGTCACAGATACGCAGTATTTT. The V gene is TRBV13, the J gene TRBJ2-3, with D possibly matching TRBD1 (5 bases). CDR3 size: 14 residues. CDR1 PRHDT and CDR2 FYEKMQ come from the germline V gene (reference sequence). V was clipped by 4 bases and J by 2 bases, with 10 bases between them.

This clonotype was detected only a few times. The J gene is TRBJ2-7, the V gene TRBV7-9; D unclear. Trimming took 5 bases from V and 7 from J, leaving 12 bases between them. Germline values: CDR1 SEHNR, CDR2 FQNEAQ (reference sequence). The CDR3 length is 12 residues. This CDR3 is CASSKGPWEQYF. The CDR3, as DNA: TGTGCCAGCAGCAAGGGCCCGTGGGAGCAGTACTTC.

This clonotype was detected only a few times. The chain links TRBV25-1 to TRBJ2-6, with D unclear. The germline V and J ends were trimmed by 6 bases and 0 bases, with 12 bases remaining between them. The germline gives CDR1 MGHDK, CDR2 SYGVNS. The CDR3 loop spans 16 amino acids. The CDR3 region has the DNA TGTGCCAGCAGCCCGGGTCGGATCTCTGGGGCCAACGTCCTGACTTTC. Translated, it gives CASSPGRISGANVLTF.

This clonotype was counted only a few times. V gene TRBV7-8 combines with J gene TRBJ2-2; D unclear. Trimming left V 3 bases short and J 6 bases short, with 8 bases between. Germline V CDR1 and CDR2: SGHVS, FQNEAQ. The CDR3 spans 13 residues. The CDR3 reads CASSFGLAGELFF. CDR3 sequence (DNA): TGTGCCAGCAGCTTCGGGTTGGCCGGGGAGCTGTTTTTT.

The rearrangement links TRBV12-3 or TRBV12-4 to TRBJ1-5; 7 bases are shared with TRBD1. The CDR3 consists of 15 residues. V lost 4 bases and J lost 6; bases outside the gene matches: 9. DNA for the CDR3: TGTGCCAGCAGTTCAATGACAGGGATGGGTCAGCCCCAGCATTTT. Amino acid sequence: CASSSMTGMGQPQHF.

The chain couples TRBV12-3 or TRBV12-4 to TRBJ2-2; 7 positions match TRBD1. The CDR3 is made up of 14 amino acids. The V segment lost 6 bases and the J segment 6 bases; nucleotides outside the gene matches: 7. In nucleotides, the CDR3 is TGTGCCAGCAGGCGTGACAGGGACGCCGGGGAGCTGTTTTTT. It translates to CASRRDRDAGELFF.

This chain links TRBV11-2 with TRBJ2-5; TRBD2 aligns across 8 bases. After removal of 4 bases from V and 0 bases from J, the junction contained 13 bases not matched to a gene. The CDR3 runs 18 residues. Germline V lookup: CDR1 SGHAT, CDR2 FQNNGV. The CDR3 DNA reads TGTGCCAGCAGCTCCGGGATAGCGGGATGGGCGTACCAAGAGACCCAGTACTTC. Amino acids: CASSSGIAGWAYQETQYF.

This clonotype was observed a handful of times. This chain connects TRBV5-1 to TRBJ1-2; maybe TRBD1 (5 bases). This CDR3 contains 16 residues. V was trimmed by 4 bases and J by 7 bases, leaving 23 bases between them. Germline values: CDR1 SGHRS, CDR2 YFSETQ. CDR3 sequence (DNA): TGCGCCAGCAGCCCTGACAGATCATCACTATGGAGTGGCTACACCTTC. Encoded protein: CASSPDRSSLWSGYTF. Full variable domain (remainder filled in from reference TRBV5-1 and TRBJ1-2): KAGVTQTPRYLIKTRGQQVTLSCSPISGHRSVSWYQQTPGQGLQFLFEYFSETQRNKGNFPGRFSGRQFSNSRSEMNVSTLELGDSALYLCASSPDRSSLWSGYTFGSGTRLTVV.

This chain's CDR3 is CASSPLPGTNNEQFF. The CDR3 DNA reads as TGTGCCAGCAGCCCTTTACCCGGGACTAATAATGAGCAGTTCTTC. The gene calls are TRBV7-6 and TRBJ2-1; 7 nucleotides line up with TRBD2. V lost 5 bases to trimming and J lost 7 bases; unmatched junction nucleotides: 11. Germline-derived CDR1 and CDR2 are SGHVS and FNYEAQ. The CDR3 is 15 residues long.

The DNA of the CDR3 is TGTGCCAGCAGTATACAACACCCGAGCTCCTACGAGCAGTACTTC. It encodes CASSIQHPSSYEQYF. V gene TRBV13 combines with J gene TRBJ2-7; the D is unclear. This CDR3 region has 15 residues. Trimming stripped 6 bases from V and 0 bases from J, with 15 bases between. Germline CDR1 is PRHDT and CDR2 is FYEKMQ (reference sequence).

CDR3 sequence (DNA): TGTGCCACCAGGTCAGCGGGAGGGAGTACAGATACGCAGTATTTT. Translation gives CATRSAGGSTDTQYF. V is TRBV15 and J is TRBJ2-3; 10 positions match TRBD2. Germline CDR1 is LNHNV and CDR2 is YYDKDF (reference sequence). The CDR3 is 15 amino acids. Losses at the gene ends were 6 bases for V and 3 bases for J; bases not matched to a gene: 6.

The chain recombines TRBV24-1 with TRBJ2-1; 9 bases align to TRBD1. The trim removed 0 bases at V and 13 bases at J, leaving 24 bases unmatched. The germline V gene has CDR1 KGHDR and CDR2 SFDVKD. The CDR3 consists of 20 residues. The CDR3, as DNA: TGTGCCACCAGTGATTTGGATGGGACAGGGCCACCTTCCTCCGATTTTGACCAGTTCTTC. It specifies CATSDLDGTGPPSSDFDQFF.

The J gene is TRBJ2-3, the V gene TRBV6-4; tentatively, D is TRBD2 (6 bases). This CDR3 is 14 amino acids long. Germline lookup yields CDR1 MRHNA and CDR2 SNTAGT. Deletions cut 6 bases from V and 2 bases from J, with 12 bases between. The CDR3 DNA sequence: TGTGCCAGCAGCTCGGGACTCTTCACAGATACGCAGTATTTT. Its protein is CASSSGLFTDTQYF.

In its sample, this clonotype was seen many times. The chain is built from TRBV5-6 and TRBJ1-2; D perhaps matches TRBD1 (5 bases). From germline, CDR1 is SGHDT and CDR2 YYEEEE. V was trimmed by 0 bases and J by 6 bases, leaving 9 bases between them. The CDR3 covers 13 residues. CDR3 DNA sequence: TGTGCCAGCAGCTTGGATACAGGCGATGGCTACACCTTC. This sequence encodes CASSLDTGDGYTF.

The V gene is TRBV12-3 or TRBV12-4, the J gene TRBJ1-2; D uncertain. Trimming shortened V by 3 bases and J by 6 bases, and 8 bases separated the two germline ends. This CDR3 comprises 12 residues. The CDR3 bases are TGTGCCAGCAGTTTGGTGGCCAATGGCTACACCTTC. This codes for CASSLVANGYTF.

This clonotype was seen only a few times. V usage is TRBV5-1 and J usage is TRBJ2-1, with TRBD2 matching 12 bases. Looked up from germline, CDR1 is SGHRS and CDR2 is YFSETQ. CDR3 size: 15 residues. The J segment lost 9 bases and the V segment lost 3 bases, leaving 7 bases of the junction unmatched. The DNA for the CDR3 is TGCGCCAGCAGCTCCCGACTAGCGGGAGATAGTGAGCAGTTCTTC. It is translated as CASSSRLAGDSEQFF.

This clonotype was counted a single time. Here the CDR3 reads CASSLGRHGYEQYF. The CDR3, as DNA: TGTGCCAGCAGCTTAGGTCGGCACGGCTACGAGCAGTACTTC. The V and J genes are TRBV11-2 and TRBJ2-7; D gene unclear. This CDR3 has 14 amino acids. Per germline, CDR1 SGHAT and CDR2 FQNNGV. Trimming cost V 1 base and J 3 bases, with 10 bases left between them.

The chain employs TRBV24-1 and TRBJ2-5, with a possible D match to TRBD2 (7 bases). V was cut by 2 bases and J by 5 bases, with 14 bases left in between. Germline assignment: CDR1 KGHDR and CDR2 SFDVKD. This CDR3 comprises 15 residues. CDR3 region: CATSDSGEGGETQYF. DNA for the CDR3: TGTGCCACCAGTGATTCAGGGGAGGGAGGGGAGACCCAGTACTTC.